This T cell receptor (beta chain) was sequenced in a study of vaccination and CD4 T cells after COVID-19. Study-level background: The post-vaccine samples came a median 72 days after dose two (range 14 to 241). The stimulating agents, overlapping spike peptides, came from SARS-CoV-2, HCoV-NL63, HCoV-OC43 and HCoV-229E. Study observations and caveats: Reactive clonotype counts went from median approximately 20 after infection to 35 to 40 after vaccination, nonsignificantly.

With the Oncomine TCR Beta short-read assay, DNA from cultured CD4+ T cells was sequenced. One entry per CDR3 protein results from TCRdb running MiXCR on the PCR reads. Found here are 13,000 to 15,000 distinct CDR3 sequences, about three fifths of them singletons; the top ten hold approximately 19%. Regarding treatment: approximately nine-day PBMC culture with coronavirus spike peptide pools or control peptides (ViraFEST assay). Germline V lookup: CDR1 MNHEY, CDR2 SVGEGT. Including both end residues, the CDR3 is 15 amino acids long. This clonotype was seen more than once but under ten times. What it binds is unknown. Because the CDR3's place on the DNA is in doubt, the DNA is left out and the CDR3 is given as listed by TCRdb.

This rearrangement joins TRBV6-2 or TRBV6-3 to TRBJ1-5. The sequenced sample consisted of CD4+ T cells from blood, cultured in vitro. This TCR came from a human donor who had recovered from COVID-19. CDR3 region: CASSESPAIGAPAFF.